Below, 6 T cell receptor beta chains from the same sample are listed, as sequenced in a study of OX40 agonist ivuxolimab in advanced cancers. Assay: immunoSEQ multiplex PCR; the TCRdb copy retains only in-frame clones and omits some. The sample holds approximately 100,000 clones, around 88% seen once. The source was CD4+ or CD8+ T cells sorted from blood, collected in a trial of the OX40 agonist ivuxolimab. The origin of the receptors is an adult with an advanced solid tumor such as melanoma, head and neck, liver or kidney cancer.

The chain carries TRBV7-3 and TRBJ2-2, with unresolved D. Germline lookup yields CDR1 SGHTA and CDR2 FQGTGA. The CDR3 consists of 12 residues. V was trimmed by 4 bases and J by 6 bases, leaving 6 bases between them. Here the CDR3 reads CASSSESGELFF. The CDR3 DNA sequence: TGTGCCAGCAGCTCAGAATCCGGGGAGCTGTTTTTT.

This rearrangement joins TRBV18 to TRBJ2-3; 7 bases agree with TRBD2. V lost 3 bases, J lost 1 base, and 7 bases stayed unmatched. The CDR3 runs to 16 residues. Germline V gene data show CDR1 as KGHSH and CDR2 as LQKENI. CDR3: CASSPASSGGTDTQYF. CDR3 DNA sequence: TGTGCCAGCTCACCGGCCTCGAGCGGGGGCACAGATACGCAGTATTTT.

V and J are TRBV27 and TRBJ1-5; TRBD1 might be the D (5 bases). The V end was cut by 6 bases, the J end by 4 bases, with 19 bases between. This CDR3 comprises 16 residues. Germline CDR1 is MNHEY and CDR2 is SMNVEV (reference sequence). The CDR3 DNA reads TGTGCCAGCAGCTCATCCCGGGACGGAAGGAATCAGCCCCAGCATTTT. As protein: CASSSSRDGRNQPQHF.

The chain uses TRBV7-2 and TRBJ2-7, with D tentatively TRBD1 or TRBD2 (5 bases each). In germline, CDR1 is SGHTA, CDR2 FQGNSA. The CDR3 totals 15 residues. The V and J ends lost 8 bases and 6 bases respectively, with 23 bases between them. CDR3 nucleotide sequence: TGTGCCAGCGACGCAAACTCGGGCGGTGGGGGCGAGCAGTACTTC. It specifies CASDANSGGGGEQYF.

This clone was found once. This chain links TRBV11-2 with TRBJ1-2, with 7 bases lining up with TRBD1. This CDR3 contains 16 residues. With V trimmed by 5 bases and J by 5 bases, 14 bases remained unmatched. CDR1 is SGHAT and CDR2 is FQNNGV in the germline V gene. The CDR3 spells CASSHLFRDRLYGYTF. CDR3 nucleotide sequence: TGTGCCAGCAGCCACCTCTTTCGGGACAGACTTTATGGCTACACCTTC.

This chain links TRBV4-1 with TRBJ1-2; D may be TRBD1 (6 bases). Looked up from germline, CDR1 is MGHRA and CDR2 is YSYEKL. V was trimmed by 4 bases and J by 2 bases, leaving 11 bases between them. This CDR3 spans 14 amino acids. The CDR3 protein is CASSLRTDNYGYTF. DNA for the CDR3: TGCGCCAGCAGCCTTCGGACAGACAACTATGGCTACACCTTC.